A selection of T cell receptor beta chains follows, all from one sample in a study of T cell responses to AZD1222 COVID-19 vaccine. Sequenced by immunoSEQ multiplex PCR; TCRdb stores in-frame clones only, minus some. The sample lists about 97,000 clones; about 82% were seen once. This specimen consisted of peripheral blood, obtained on day 0 of AZD1222 vaccination. These receptors all stem from an adult in good health. CDR3s leave out the opening cysteine and the closing phenylalanine or tryptophan.

13,TRBJ2-7,TRBV5-1,ASSPLRAAAYEQY
13,TRBJ1-2,TRBV4-3,ASSRETGANYGYT
12,TRBJ1-5,TRBV5-4,ASSLQGRDQPQH
15,TRBJ2-7,TRBV18,ASSPPSGTAETYEQY
11,TRBJ1-1,TRBV12-3/TRBV12-4,ASSLIGDTEAF
13,TRBJ1-5,TRBV7-2,ASSLVSRGNQPQH
14,TRBJ1-6,TRBV5-5,ASSGSGAAWNSPLH
14,TRBJ2-7,TRBV5-4,ASSLAAGLTTYEQY
13,TRBJ2-1,TRBV7-9,ASTPRGEGIGEQF
14,TRBJ1-2,TRBV4-2,ASSLSGTGGADGYT
12,TRBJ2-3,TRBV4-1,ASSQMPSTDTQY
11,TRBJ2-6,TRBV3-1/TRBV3-2,ASLFAGANVLT
11,TRBJ1-2,TRBV27,ASRGTGGLGYT
10,TRBJ2-7,TRBV20-1,SASLGDYEQY
13,TRBJ1-3,TRBV7-9,ASSLEGGSGNTIY
13,TRBJ1-2,TRBV28,ASSFLLDRGLGYT
12,TRBJ2-7,TRBV5-1,ASSSQTRTYEQY
11,TRBJ2-1,TRBV28,ASSFEPYNEQF
13,TRBJ2-1,TRBV18,ASSPGGTVYNEQF
14,TRBJ2-6,TRBV7-3,ASSPQGSPGANVLT
10,TRBJ1-5,TRBV27,ASRGASQPQH
10,TRBJ2-1,TRBV28,ASSLTLAEQF